The 31 T cell receptor beta chains given below trace back to one sample, sequenced in a study of blood T cell repertoires in COVID-19 (dated by TCRdb to about 2020). Library generation was performed with the immunoSEQ multiplex PCR assay. The table was pulled from immuneACCESS by TCRdb, which kept in-frame rearrangements only. Such tables lose some clones; where checked, under half of the loss comes from unresolved V genes, and the rest has no known cause. The sample yields about 80,000 clones; around 80% were counted once. Together, the top ten hold about a fifth of the sample. The sequenced sample was peripheral blood. These receptors were taken from a human donor in a cohort sampled during active COVID-19.

This rearrangement joins TRBV28 to TRBJ1-2; 7 bases are shared with TRBD1. This CDR3 is 13 amino acids long. V lost 4 bases, J lost 5 bases, and 4 bases stayed unmatched. Germline V gene lookup returns CDR1 MDHEN and CDR2 SYDVKM. The CDR3, as DNA: TGTGCCAGCAGTTCGGACAGGAGTTATGGCTACACCTTC. Protein: CASSSDRSYGYTF.

The gene calls are TRBV5-8 and TRBJ1-1; 8 bases agree with TRBD1. CDR1 SGHTS and CDR2 YDEGEE come from the germline V gene. J was trimmed by 4 bases and V by 0 bases; bases with no gene match: 2. This CDR3 region has 14 residues. The CDR3 coding sequence is TGTGCCAGCAGCTTGGACAGGGGGAGCACTGAAGCTTTCTTT. This codes for CASSLDRGSTEAFF.

For this clone: At one end, the junction sequence differs from germline, possibly due to a read error. V and J are TRBV27 and TRBJ1-6, with D possibly TRBD1 on 5 matching bases. Germline V gene lookup returns CDR1 MNHEY and CDR2 SMNVEV (reference sequence). This CDR3 region has 16 residues. The CDR3: CAGSFLRGTGGGPLHF. The CDR3 DNA follows: TGTGCCGGCAGTTTCCTAAGAGGGACCGGGGGAGGACCCCTCCACTTT.

V gene TRBV19 combines with J gene TRBJ2-7, with 7 bases identical to TRBD1. Trimming took 5 bases from V and 1 from J; bases not matched to a gene: 8. Germline V gene lookup returns CDR1 LNHDA and CDR2 SQIVND (reference sequence). The CDR3 totals 15 residues. The CDR3 region has the DNA TGTGCCAGTAGTGGTTGGGGACAGATATCCTACGAGCAGTACTTC. This codes for CASSGWGQISYEQYF.

The rearrangement links TRBV28 to TRBJ2-5; D is perhaps TRBD1 (6 bases). V gave up 5 bases and J gave up 5 bases, with 12 bases separating them. The CDR3 loop spans 13 amino acids. Germline V gene data show CDR1 as MDHEN and CDR2 as SYDVKM. CDR3 sequence (DNA): TGTGCCAGCAGTACCAGGGGTGTGGAGACCCAGTACTTC. It encodes CASSTRGVETQYF.

The chain carries TRBV6-5 and TRBJ1-4; D gene unclear. The CDR3 loop spans 14 amino acids. Germline V CDR1 and CDR2: MNHEY, SVGAGI. Deletions cut 4 bases from V and 0 bases from J, with 6 bases between. CDR3 nucleotide sequence: TGTGCCAGCAGTTCCGGGGCAACTAATGAAAAACTGTTTTTT. Translation gives CASSSGATNEKLFF.

The chain carries TRBV4-1 and TRBJ2-7; TRBD1 is a possible D gene (6 bases). The V end was cut by 5 bases, the J end by 3 bases, with 20 bases between. Germline V CDR1 and CDR2: MGHRA, YSYEKL. This CDR3 comprises 16 residues. CDR3 DNA: TGCGCCAGCAGCATATTCGGAGGACAGAATTTCTACGAGCAGTACTTC. As protein: CASSIFGGQNFYEQYF.

The chain is built from TRBV7-6 and TRBJ1-1; D is perhaps TRBD1 (6 bases). Trimming pared 2 bases from V and 0 bases from J, leaving 7 bases between. CDR1 is SGHVS, CDR2 FNYEAQ, per germline. This CDR3 comprises 14 residues. The CDR3: CASSLTGLNTEAFF. DNA of the CDR3: TGTGCCAGCAGCTTAACAGGGCTGAACACTGAAGCTTTCTTT.

The gene calls are TRBV18 and TRBJ1-4; D might be TRBD1 (5 bases). The germline CDR1 and CDR2 sequences are KGHSH and LQKENI. Trimming left V 4 bases short and J 6 bases short, with 15 bases between. This CDR3 comprises 15 residues. The CDR3 spells CASSRNPGWDEKLFF. Here the CDR3 DNA reads TGTGCCAGCTCACGGAATCCAGGGTGGGATGAAAAACTGTTTTTT.

The rearrangement links TRBV2 to TRBJ1-1; TRBD1 matches at 10 bases. The CDR3 is 15 amino acids. CDR1 is SNHLY and CDR2 is FYNNEI in the germline V gene. The V segment lost 4 bases and the J segment 11 bases; nucleotides outside the gene matches: 13. The CDR3 reads CASSVGQGRPLRAFF. DNA of the CDR3: TGTGCCAGCAGTGTGGGACAGGGGCGACCCTTACGGGCTTTCTTT.

This chain uses TRBV30 with TRBJ1-6; D gene ambiguous. Germline V gene sequence: CDR1 GTSNPN, CDR2 SVGIG (reference sequence). V was clipped by 8 bases and J by 8 bases, with 10 bases between them. This CDR3 has 11 amino acids. CDR3 nucleotide sequence: TGTGCCGCCAGTGCGGATTCACCCCTCCACTTT. It encodes CAASADSPLHF.

The rearrangement uses TRBV13 and TRBJ2-1; D is unclear. V gave up 3 bases and J gave up 10 bases, with 7 bases separating them. CDR1 is PRHDT, CDR2 FYEKMQ, per germline (reference sequence). The CDR3 runs 11 residues. The chain's CDR3 is CASSFPSEQFF. In nucleotides, the CDR3 is TGTGCCAGCAGCTTTCCTTCCGAGCAGTTCTTC.

The chain carries TRBV24-1 and TRBJ2-1, with D perhaps matching TRBD1 (6 bases). CDR1 is KGHDR, CDR2 SFDVKD, per germline. The CDR3 is 16 amino acids. With 3 bases removed from V and 4 bases from J, the gap between germline ends came to 15 bases. The CDR3 nucleotides read TGTGCCACCAGTGATCCAGGGGCTGCGATTTACAATGAGCAGTTCTTC. Its protein is CATSDPGAAIYNEQFF.

V gene TRBV5-4 combines with J gene TRBJ2-7; the match to TRBD1 covers 11 bases. CDR3 length: 15 residues. Germline loops: CDR1 SGHNT, CDR2 YYREEE (reference sequence). With 0 bases clipped from V and 4 bases from J, the junction kept 3 bases outside the gene matches. This chain's CDR3 is CASSLEGTGGYEQYF. As DNA, the CDR3 is TGTGCCAGCAGCTTGGAGGGGACAGGGGGGTACGAGCAGTACTTC.

The J gene is TRBJ2-7, the V gene TRBV6-1; 8 nucleotides match TRBD2. Germline V lookup: CDR1 MNHNS, CDR2 SASEGT. This CDR3 has 18 amino acids. Germline trimming cut 2 bases from V and 2 bases from J; bases unmatched to any gene: 14. The CDR3 loop reads CASSETMGRSGDPYEQYF. The CDR3 nucleotides read TGTGCCAGCAGTGAAACTATGGGGCGTAGCGGGGACCCCTACGAGCAGTACTTC.

The chain recombines TRBV4-1 with TRBJ2-2; 10 nucleotides agree with TRBD1. CDR1 and CDR2 (germline): MGHRA, YSYEKL. J gave up 6 bases and V 2 bases, and 6 bases lay outside the gene matches. The CDR3 contains 16 residues. DNA of the CDR3: TGCGCCAGCAGCCAAATCTACGGACAGGGGGCCGGGGAGCTGTTTTTT. It specifies CASSQIYGQGAGELFF.

This clone was observed a few times. J is TRBJ1-5 and V is TRBV5-1; D not certain. With 2 bases removed from V and 1 base from J, the gap between germline ends came to 13 bases. CDR1 and CDR2 (germline): SGHRS, YFSETQ. The CDR3 sequence is 16 residues long. In DNA, the CDR3 is TGCGCCAGCAGCTTTGGAGGGTTGGGGAGCAATCAGCCCCAGCATTTT. This translates into CASSFGGLGSNQPQHF.

This clone showed up just once. The CDR3 loop reads CASSNGGQLQETQYF. For the CDR3, the DNA is TGTGCCAGCAGCAACGGGGGGCAGCTACAAGAGACCCAGTACTTC. This rearrangement joins TRBV9 to TRBJ2-5, with D perhaps matching TRBD2 (7 bases). Trimming took 4 bases from V and 2 from J, leaving 15 bases between them. The CDR3 covers 15 residues. CDR1 and CDR2 (germline): SGDLS, YYNGEE.

The V and J genes are TRBV5-1 and TRBJ1-5, with D perhaps matching TRBD1 (6 bases). Germline-derived CDR1 and CDR2 are SGHRS and YFSETQ. Deletions cut 4 bases from V and 1 base from J, with 9 bases between. CDR3 size: 14 residues. The CDR3 DNA reads as TGCGCCAGCAGCCCCCAGGGGAGCAATCAGCCCCAGCATTTT. This sequence encodes CASSPQGSNQPQHF.

The chain employs TRBV5-1 and TRBJ2-3; 9 positions match TRBD2. Germline values: CDR1 SGHRS, CDR2 YFSETQ. The CDR3 is made up of 14 amino acids. Losses at the gene ends were 3 bases for V and 7 bases for J; bases not matched to a gene: 6. DNA for the CDR3: TGCGCCAGCAGCTCCCAGGGACTAGCTAATACGCAGTATTTT. It codes for CASSSQGLANTQYF.

This sequence joins TRBV5-1 and TRBJ2-1; 7 bases are a match to TRBD2. CDR1 is SGHRS and CDR2 is YFSETQ in the germline V gene. This CDR3 has 16 amino acids. The junction had 10 bases not matched to a gene; V was cut back by 1 base and J by 6 bases. The CDR3 loop reads CASSLSFGGEGNEQFF. The CDR3 bases are TGCGCCAGCAGCTTGTCGTTTGGCGGGGAGGGCAATGAGCAGTTCTTC.

The chain employs TRBV19 and TRBJ2-1; a weak D match, TRBD2 (7 bases). Germline V gives CDR1 LNHDA, CDR2 SQIVND (reference sequence). There are 18 residues in the CDR3. Trimming left V 6 bases short and J 3 bases short, with 24 bases between. The CDR3 nucleotides read TGTGCCAGTAGCGATTACCTTTGGGCGGGGGCCAACTACAATGAGCAGTTCTTC. Protein sequence: CASSDYLWAGANYNEQFF.

The chain links TRBV28 to TRBJ1-2, with D possibly being TRBD1 (5 bases). The CDR3 is made up of 14 amino acids. Per germline, CDR1 MDHEN and CDR2 SYDVKM. V lost 6 bases and J lost 4, with 15 bases in between. The CDR3 sequence is CASSHYPDSYGYTF. The CDR3 DNA follows: TGTGCCAGCAGCCACTACCCCGACAGCTATGGCTACACCTTC.

The gene calls are TRBV6-5 and TRBJ2-1; 7 bases fit TRBD1. This CDR3 comprises 13 residues. Germline CDR1 reads MNHEY; CDR2 reads SVGAGI. The V gene end was trimmed by 8 bases and the J gene end by 10 bases; junction bases not matched to a gene: 11. The CDR3 reads CASEGGPLGEQFF. The CDR3 bases are TGTGCCAGCGAAGGGGGCCCCCTGGGCGAGCAGTTCTTC.

This chain links TRBV28 with TRBJ2-3, with TRBD2 identical over 9 bases. V was pared by 1 base and J by 4 bases, with 6 bases of the junction left unmatched. Germline assignment: CDR1 MDHEN and CDR2 SYDVKM. This CDR3 spans 16 amino acids. The DNA of the CDR3 is TGTGCCAGCAGTTTATTCGCGGGGGGGCTCCCAGATACGCAGTATTTT. It translates to CASSLFAGGLPDTQYF.

The genes are TRBV28 and TRBJ2-5, with D possibly TRBD1 on 5 matching bases. CDR1 and CDR2 from the germline V gene are MDHEN and SYDVKM. The CDR3 is 13 residues long. Trimming cost V 6 bases and J 9 bases, with 17 bases left between them. CDR3 region: CASSRIRGSPQYF. In DNA, the CDR3 is TGTGCCAGCAGCCGCATTAGGGGATCGCCCCAGTACTTC.

As for this clone: The same CDR3 is also encoded by other DNA sequences in this sample. The J gene is TRBJ1-1, the V gene TRBV18; D possibly corresponds to TRBD1 (5 bases). This CDR3 spans 14 amino acids. The V gene lost 2 bases and the J gene lost 2 bases, with 9 bases spanning the gap. Per the germline V gene, CDR1 is KGHSH and CDR2 is LQKENI. The CDR3 reads CASSPAGGNTEAFF. The CDR3, as DNA: TGTGCCAGCTCACCAGCCGGGGGTAACACTGAAGCTTTCTTT. Using reference TRBV18 and TRBJ1-1 for the parts outside the CDR3, the full variable domain is NAGVMQNPRHLVRRRGQEARLRCSPMKGHSHVYWYRQLPEEGLKFMVYLQKENIIDESGMPKERFSAEFPKEGPSILRIQQVVRGDSAAYFCASSPAGGNTEAFFGQGTRLTVV.

The genes are TRBV7-2 and TRBJ1-1; D might be TRBD1 (6 bases). Per germline, CDR1 SGHTA and CDR2 FQGNSA. V lost 5 bases and J lost 1, with 11 bases in between. The CDR3 extends over 14 amino acids. The CDR3 DNA sequence: TGTGCCAGCAGCCCGGGACACTCGAACACTGAAGCTTTCTTT. Residues: CASSPGHSNTEAFF.

The rearrangement links TRBV4-1 to TRBJ1-2; D is possibly TRBD1 (5 bases). The V and J ends lost 5 bases and 5 bases respectively, with 21 bases between them. There are 16 residues in the CDR3. Germline V gene sequence: CDR1 MGHRA, CDR2 YSYEKL. CDR3 nucleotide sequence: TGCGCCAGCAGCACCCCCGGGGGTGGGCGATTTTATGGCTACACCTTC. Its translation is CASSTPGGGRFYGYTF.

V usage is TRBV7-2 and J usage is TRBJ2-1, with TRBD2 as a possible D gene (6 bases). V was pared by 5 bases and J by 1 base, with 15 bases between. Germline V gives CDR1 SGHTA, CDR2 FQGNSA. This CDR3 is 16 amino acids long. The CDR3, as DNA: TGTGCCAGCAGCCCCGGGAGCGGAGCTTCCTACAATGAGCAGTTCTTC. This encodes CASSPGSGASYNEQFF.

The chain has TRBV5-1 and TRBJ2-3; TRBD2 matches 13 bases. V gave up 0 bases and J gave up 2 bases; unmatched junction bases: 3. Germline V gene lookup returns CDR1 SGHRS and CDR2 YFSETQ. The CDR3 sequence is 17 residues long. CDR3 nucleotide sequence: TGCGCCAGCAGCTTGGGCGGGACTAGCGGGGACACAGATACGCAGTATTTT. This encodes CASSLGGTSGDTDTQYF.